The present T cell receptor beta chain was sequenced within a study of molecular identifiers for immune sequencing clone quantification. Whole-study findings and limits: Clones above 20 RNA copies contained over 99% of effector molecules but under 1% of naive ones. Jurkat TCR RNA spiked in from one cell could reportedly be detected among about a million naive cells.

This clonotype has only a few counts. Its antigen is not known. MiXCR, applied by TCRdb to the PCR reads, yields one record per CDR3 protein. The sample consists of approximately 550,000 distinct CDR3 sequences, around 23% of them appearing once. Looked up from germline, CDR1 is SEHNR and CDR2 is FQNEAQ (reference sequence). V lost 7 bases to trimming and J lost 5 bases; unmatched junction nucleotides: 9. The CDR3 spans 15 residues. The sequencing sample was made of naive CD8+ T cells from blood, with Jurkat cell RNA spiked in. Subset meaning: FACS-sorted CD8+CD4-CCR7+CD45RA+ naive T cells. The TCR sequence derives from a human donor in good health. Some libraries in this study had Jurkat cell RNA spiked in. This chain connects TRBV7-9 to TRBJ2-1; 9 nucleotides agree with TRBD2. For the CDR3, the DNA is TGTGCCAGCATCTCGCGGGAGGGCCTGCACAATGAGCAGTTCTTC. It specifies CASISREGLHNEQFF.